This T cell receptor (beta chain) was identified in a study of cytomegalovirus exposure and HLA in healthy donors. On this clone: What it binds is not known.

The PCR used 60 Vbeta and 13 Jbeta primers. Produced via immunoSEQ multiplex PCR; TCRdb's table is partial and in-frame only. The sample lists about 140,000 clones; 82% were seen once. Study-wide points: The analysis excluded some indistinguishable V segments, including TRBV6-2 and TRBV6-3.

The V end was cut by 2 bases, the J end by 2 bases, with 12 bases between. Germline V gives CDR1 MNHEY, CDR2 SVGAGI. The CDR3 length is 15 residues. The TCR comes from a man between 18 and 35 years old in good health and CMV-seropositive. The genes are TRBV6-5 and TRBJ1-1; D is possibly TRBD1 (5 bases). Sequenced sample: PBMCs. DNA of the CDR3: TGTGCCAGCAGTTACCGGTCAGGGCCTAACACTGAAGCTTTCTTT. It specifies CASSYRSGPNTEAFF.